The entry that follows covers one TCR beta chain sequence. It lacks a known antigen. Base qualities were left out, and no much larger clone turns up one base away. Genomic DNA underwent TCRB CDR3 sequencing using the immunoSEQ assay. The authors processed their data as follows. Patient CD8+ clones larger than 1% were compared against published virus-specific TCRB sequences, and only a few matched. Analyses were restricted to productive TCRB rearrangements. Clonality was calculated as a Shannon entropy-based productive clonality index, and a clone was defined by a unique TCRB CDR3 sequence. Repertoire overlap for a pair of samples was computed from each clone's template counts relative to total templates per sample. V-gene usage measured by flow cytometry correlated with TCRB sequencing V-gene usage, with a Spearman r of approximately 0.6. TCRdb took this table from immuneACCESS and kept in-frame rearrangements with V and J called. Such tables lack part of the clones; where checked against another copy, unresolved V genes explain under half of the gap, and the rest is unexplained. The DNA was the basis for D and trimming; V, J and clone size are from that table. Present in this sample are around 19,000 clones, 65% to 80% of which were seen just once. Clones ranked in the top ten supply roughly 27% of the sample.

The sample originates from a study of somatic mutations in cytotoxic T cells in rheumatoid arthritis (dated by TCRdb to about 2017). With regard to the full study: Before any treatment started and right after they were diagnosed, patients gave peripheral blood samples (roughly 31 ml EDTA). Some T-cell populations stained with V beta antibodies were sorted by flow on a FACSAria II or Sony SH800 to nearly 100% purity, with sorted V beta1+ cells additionally subjected to TCRB sequencing. The study asked whether expanded CD8+ T-cell clones in newly diagnosed, untreated rheumatoid arthritis carry somatic mutations, and used TCRB deep sequencing to characterize clonality. TCRB deep sequencing was performed for approximately 60 rheumatoid arthritis patients and 20 or so healthy controls. Median age was essentially the same in the patient group and the control group.

The full study reports these points: The slight TRBV07 underrepresentation in patients was not adjusted for multiple comparisons. Rheumatoid arthritis patients and age-matched healthy controls did not significantly differ in CD8+ T-cell clonality. Healthy controls showed no age-related increase in CD8+ clonality, whereas patients did (Spearman r ≈ 0.49). In about an eighth of the 65 patients the largest CD8+ clone exceeded 20% of CD8+ cells, and several identical CD8+ TCRB sequences were shared between blood and synovial fluid. The expanded CD8+ clones had unknown antigen targets, and not appearing in virus-specific databases did not rule out that they were virus-specific.

Flow cytometry confirmed the purity of CD4+ and CD8+ cells that had been isolated by positive magnetic bead selection on an AutoMACS. After a first flow cytometry screen using a TCR V beta antibody panel, clonal expansions were characterized through TCRB deep sequencing of sorted CD8+ fractions. Ficoll-Paque PLUS density gradient separation was used to isolate peripheral blood mononuclear cells. Using Nucleospin Tissue or Tissue XS kits, DNA was extracted from CD4-enriched, CD8-enriched or PBMC samples, with quantification by a Qubit 2.0 fluorometer. Relative to germline, V is missing 8 bases and J is missing 5 bases, with 4 bases of the junction outside any gene match. From a lookup of the germline V gene (reference sequence), CDR1 and CDR2 are MNHEY and SMNVEV. From the cysteine up to the phenylalanine, the CDR3 has a length of 14 residues. Only the CDR3 DNA is retained, 42 bases long and in frame from the first base.

The receptor was isolated from an adult with rheumatoid arthritis. Sequenced: CD8+ T cells sorted from blood. This sequence uses TRBV27 and TRBJ2-1; 12 central bases correspond to TRBD2. The CDR3 protein: CASQLAGGHNEQFF. The DNA is TGTGCCAGCCAACTAGCGGGGGGCCACAATGAGCAGTTCTTC.